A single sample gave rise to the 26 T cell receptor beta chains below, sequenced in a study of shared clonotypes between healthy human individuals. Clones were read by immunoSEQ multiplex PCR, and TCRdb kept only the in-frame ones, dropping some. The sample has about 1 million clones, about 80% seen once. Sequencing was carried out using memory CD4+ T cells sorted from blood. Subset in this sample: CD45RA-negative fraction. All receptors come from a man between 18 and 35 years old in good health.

Written as DNA, the CDR3 is TGCGCCAGCAGCCAATGGATTCCGGGACTTTTCTCCTACGAGCAGTACTTC. Translation: CASSQWIPGLFSYEQYF. V gene TRBV5-1 combines with J gene TRBJ2-7; tentatively, D is TRBD2 (6 bases). Looked up from germline, CDR1 is SGHRS and CDR2 is YFSETQ. Deletions cut 4 bases from V and 0 bases from J, with 20 bases between. The CDR3 spans 17 residues.

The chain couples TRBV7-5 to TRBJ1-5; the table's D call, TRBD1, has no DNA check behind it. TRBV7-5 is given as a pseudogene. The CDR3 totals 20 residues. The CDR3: CARSLLNRQGNFLSNQPQHF. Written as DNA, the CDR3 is TGTGCCAGAAGCTTACTGAATAGACAGGGTAATTTTTTAAGCAATCAGCCCCAGCATTTT.

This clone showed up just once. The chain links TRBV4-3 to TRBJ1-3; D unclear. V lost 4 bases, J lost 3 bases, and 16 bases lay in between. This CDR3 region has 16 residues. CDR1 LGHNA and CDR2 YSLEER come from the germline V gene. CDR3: CASSPLVVGFGNTIYF. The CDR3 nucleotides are TGCGCCAGCAGCCCCCTTGTAGTGGGCTTTGGAAACACCATATATTTT.

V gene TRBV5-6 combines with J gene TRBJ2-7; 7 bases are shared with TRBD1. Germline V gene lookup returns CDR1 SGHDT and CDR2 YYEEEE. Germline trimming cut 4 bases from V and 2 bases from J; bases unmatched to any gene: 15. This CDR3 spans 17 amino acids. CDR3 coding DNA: TGTGCCAGCAGCCTATACCCTTTAAGACAGGGACCCTACGAGCAGTACTTC. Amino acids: CASSLYPLRQGPYEQYF.

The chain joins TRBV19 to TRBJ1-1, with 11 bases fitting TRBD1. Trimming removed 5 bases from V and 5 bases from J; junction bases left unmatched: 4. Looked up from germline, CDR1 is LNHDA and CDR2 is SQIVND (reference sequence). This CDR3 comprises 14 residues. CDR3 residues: CASSPGTGGTEAFF. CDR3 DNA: TGTGCCAGTAGTCCCGGGACAGGGGGAACTGAAGCTTTCTTT.

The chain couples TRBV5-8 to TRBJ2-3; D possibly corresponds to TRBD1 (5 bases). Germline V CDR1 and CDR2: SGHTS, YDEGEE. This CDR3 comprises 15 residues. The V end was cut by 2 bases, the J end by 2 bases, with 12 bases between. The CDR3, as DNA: TGTGCCAGCAGCTTAAGGGCAGGGCCCACAGATACGCAGTATTTT. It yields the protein CASSLRAGPTDTQYF.

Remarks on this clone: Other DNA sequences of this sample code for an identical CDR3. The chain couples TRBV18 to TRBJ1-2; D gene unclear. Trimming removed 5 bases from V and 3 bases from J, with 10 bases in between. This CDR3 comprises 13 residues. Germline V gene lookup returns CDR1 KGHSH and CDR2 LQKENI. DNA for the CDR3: TGTGCCAGCTCATCAGGTACAGACTATGGCTACACCTTC. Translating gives CASSSGTDYGYTF. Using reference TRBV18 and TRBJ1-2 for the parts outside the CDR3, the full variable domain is NAGVMQNPRHLVRRRGQEARLRCSPMKGHSHVYWYRQLPEEGLKFMVYLQKENIIDESGMPKERFSAEFPKEGPSILRIQQVVRGDSAAYFCASSSGTDYGYTFGSGTRLTVV.

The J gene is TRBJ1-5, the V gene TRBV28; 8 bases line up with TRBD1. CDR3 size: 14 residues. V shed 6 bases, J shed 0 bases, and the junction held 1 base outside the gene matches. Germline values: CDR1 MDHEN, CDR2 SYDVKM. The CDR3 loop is CASRQGDSNQPQHF. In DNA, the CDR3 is TGTGCCAGCAGACAGGGGGATAGCAATCAGCCCCAGCATTTT. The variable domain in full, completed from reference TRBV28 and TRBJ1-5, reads DVKVTQSSRYLVKRTGEKVFLECVQDMDHENMFWYRQDPGLGLRLIYFSYDVKMKEKGDIPEGYSVSREKKERFSLILESASTNQTSMYLCASRQGDSNQPQHFGDGTRLSIL.

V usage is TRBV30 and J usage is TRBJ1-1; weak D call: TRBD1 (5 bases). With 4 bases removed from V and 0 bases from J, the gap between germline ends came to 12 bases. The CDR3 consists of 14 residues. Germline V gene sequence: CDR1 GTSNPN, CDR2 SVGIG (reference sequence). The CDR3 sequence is CAWNWGGLNTEAFF. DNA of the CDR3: TGTGCCTGGAACTGGGGGGGGTTGAACACTGAAGCTTTCTTT.

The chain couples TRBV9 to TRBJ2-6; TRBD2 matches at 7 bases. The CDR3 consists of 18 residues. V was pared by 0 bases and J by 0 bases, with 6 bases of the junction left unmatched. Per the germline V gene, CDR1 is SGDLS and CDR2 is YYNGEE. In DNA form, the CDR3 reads TGTGCCAGCAGCGTAGGGCTAGCGGTGAGCTCTGGGGCCAACGTCCTGACTTTC. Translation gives CASSVGLAVSSGANVLTF. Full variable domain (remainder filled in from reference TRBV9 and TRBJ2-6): DSGVTQTPKHLITATGQRVTLRCSPRSGDLSVYWYQQSLDQGLQFLIQYYNGEERAKGNILERFSAQQFPDLHSELNLSSLELGDSALYFCASSVGLAVSSGANVLTFGAGSRLTVL.

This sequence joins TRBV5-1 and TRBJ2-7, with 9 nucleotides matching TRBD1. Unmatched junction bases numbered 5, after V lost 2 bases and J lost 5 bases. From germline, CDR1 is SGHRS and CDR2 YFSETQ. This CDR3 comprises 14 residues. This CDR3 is CASSLRTGDDEQYF. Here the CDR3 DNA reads TGCGCCAGCAGCTTAAGGACAGGGGACGACGAGCAGTACTTC.

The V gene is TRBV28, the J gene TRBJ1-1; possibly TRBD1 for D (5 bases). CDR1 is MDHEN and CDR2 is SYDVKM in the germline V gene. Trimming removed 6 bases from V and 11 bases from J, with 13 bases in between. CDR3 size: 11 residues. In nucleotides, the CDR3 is TGTGCCAGCAGCGCCAAGGGGAGGGCTTTCTTT. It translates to CASSAKGRAFF.

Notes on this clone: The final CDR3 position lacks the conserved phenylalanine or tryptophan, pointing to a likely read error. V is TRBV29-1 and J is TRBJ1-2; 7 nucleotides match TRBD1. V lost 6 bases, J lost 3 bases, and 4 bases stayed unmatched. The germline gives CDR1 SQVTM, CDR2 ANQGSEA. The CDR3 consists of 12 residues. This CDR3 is CSVGQADYGYTS. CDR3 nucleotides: TGCAGCGTCGGACAGGCAGACTATGGCTACACCTCC.

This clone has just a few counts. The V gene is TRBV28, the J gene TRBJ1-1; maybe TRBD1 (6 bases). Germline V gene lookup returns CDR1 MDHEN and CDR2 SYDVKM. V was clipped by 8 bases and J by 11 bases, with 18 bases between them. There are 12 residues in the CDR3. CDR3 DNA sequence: TGTGCCAGCCTCACGACAGGAGTAGTGGCTTTCTTT. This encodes CASLTTGVVAFF.

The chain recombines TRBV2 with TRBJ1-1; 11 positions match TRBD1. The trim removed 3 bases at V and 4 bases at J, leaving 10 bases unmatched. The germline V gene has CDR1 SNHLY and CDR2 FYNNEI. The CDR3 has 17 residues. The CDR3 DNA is TGTGCCAGCAGTGACTCGCCGGGACAGGGGGTTCTCACTGAAGCTTTCTTT. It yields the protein CASSDSPGQGVLTEAFF.

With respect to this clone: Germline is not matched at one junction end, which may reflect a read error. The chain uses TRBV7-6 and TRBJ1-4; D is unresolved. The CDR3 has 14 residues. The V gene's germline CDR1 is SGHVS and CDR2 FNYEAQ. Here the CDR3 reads CASSLGPSKEKLFF. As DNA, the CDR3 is TGTGCCAGCAGCTTGGGCCCTTCTAAGGAAAAACTGTTTTTT.

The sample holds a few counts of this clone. The CDR3 spells CASSVDLYNEQFF. The CDR3 nucleotides are TGTGCCAGCAGCGTAGATTTGTATAATGAGCAGTTCTTC. The V gene is TRBV9, the J gene TRBJ2-1; D not resolved. Trimming removed 0 bases at V and 7 bases at J, with 8 bases between. Germline V gene data show CDR1 as SGDLS and CDR2 as YYNGEE. This CDR3 region has 13 residues.

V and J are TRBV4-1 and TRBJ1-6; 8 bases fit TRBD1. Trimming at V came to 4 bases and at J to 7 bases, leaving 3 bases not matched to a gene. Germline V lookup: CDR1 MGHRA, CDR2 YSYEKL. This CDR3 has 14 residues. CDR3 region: CASSLRGPNSPLHF. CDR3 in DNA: TGCGCCAGCAGCCTCAGGGGGCCCAATTCACCCCTCCACTTT.

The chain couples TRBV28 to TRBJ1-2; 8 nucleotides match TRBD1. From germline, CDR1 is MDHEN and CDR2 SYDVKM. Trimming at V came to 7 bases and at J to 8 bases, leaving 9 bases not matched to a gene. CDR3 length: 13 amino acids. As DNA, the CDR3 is TGTGCCAGCACCTCAGGGGGCAAGGAAGGCTACACCTTC. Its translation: CASTSGGKEGYTF.

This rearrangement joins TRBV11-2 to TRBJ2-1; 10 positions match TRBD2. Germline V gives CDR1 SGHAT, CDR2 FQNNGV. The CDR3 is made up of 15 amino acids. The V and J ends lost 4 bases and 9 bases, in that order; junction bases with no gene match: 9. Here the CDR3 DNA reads TGTGCCAGCAGCTCTCTAGCGGGAGTGTTTGCTGAGCAGTTCTTC. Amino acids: CASSSLAGVFAEQFF.

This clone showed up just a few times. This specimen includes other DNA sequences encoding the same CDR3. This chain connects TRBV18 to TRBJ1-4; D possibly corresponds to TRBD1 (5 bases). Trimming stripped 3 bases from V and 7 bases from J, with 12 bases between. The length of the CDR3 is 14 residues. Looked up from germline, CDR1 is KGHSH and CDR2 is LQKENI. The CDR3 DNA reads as TGTGCCAGCTCACCGATGACAGCTACTGAAAAACTGTTTTTT. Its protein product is CASSPMTATEKLFF.

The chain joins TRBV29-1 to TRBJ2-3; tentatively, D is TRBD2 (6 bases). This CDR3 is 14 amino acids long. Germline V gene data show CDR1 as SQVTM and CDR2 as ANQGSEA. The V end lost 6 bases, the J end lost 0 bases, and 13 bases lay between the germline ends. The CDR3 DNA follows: TGCAGCGTCGGGACTTCTGCTAGCACAGATACGCAGTATTTT. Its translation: CSVGTSASTDTQYF.

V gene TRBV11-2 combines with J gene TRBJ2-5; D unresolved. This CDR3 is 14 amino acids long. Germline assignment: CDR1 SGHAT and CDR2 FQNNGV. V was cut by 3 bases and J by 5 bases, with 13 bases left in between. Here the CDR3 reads CASSFGVIGETQYF. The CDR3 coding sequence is TGTGCCAGCAGCTTCGGCGTCATAGGGGAGACCCAGTACTTC.

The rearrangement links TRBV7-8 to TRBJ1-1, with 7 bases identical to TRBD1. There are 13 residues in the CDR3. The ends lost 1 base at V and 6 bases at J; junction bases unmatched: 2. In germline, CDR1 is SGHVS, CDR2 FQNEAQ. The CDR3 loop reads CASSLDRGSEAFF. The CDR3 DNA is TGTGCCAGCAGCTTAGACAGGGGCTCTGAAGCTTTCTTT. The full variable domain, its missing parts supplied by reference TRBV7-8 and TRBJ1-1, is GAGVSQSPRYKVAKRGQDVALRCDPISGHVSLFWYQQALGQGPEFLTYFQNEAQLDKSGLPSDRFFAERPEGSVSTLKIQRTQQEDSAVYLCASSLDRGSEAFFGQGTRLTVV.

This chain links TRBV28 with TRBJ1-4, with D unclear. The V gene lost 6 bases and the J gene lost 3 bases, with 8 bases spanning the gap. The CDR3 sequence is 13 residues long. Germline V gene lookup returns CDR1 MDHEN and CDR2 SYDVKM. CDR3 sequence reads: CASRFPSNEKLFF. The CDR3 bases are TGTGCCAGCAGATTCCCGTCTAATGAAAAACTGTTTTTT.

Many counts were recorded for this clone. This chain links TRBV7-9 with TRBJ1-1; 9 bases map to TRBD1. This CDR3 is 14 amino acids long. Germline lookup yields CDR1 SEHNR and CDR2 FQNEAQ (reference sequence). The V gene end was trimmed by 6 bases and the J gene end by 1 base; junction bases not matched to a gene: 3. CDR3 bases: TGTGCCAGCAGGGACAGGGGCAGGAACACTGAAGCTTTCTTT. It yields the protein CASRDRGRNTEAFF.